This TCR beta chain was recorded in a study of OX40 agonist ivuxolimab in advanced cancers. The CDR3 totals 13 residues. Trimming took 7 bases from V and 1 from J, leaving 14 bases between them. Germline V gene sequence: CDR1 SQVTM, CDR2 ANQGSEA. Sequenced by immunoSEQ multiplex PCR; TCRdb stores in-frame clones only, minus some. The data show about 20,000 clones, roughly nine tenths seen once. The sample consisted of CD4+ or CD8+ T cells sorted from blood, taken in a trial of the OX40 agonist ivuxolimab. This chain connects TRBV29-1 to TRBJ2-7; D gene ambiguous. This TCR was recovered from an adult with an advanced solid tumor such as melanoma, head and neck, liver or kidney cancer. CDR3 sequence: CSAQVANSYEQYF. DNA of the CDR3: TGCAGCGCCCAGGTAGCCAATTCCTACGAGCAGTACTTC.